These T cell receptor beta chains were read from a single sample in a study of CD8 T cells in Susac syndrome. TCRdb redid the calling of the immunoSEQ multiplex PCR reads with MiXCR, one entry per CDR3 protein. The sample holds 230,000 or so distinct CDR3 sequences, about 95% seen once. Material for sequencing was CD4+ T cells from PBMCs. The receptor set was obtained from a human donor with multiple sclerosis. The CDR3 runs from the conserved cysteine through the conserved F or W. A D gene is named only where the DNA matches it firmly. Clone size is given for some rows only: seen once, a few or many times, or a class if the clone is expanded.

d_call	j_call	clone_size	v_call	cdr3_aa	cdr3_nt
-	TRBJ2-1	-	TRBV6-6	CASSHSESEQFF	TGTGCCAGCAGTCATAGCGAATCTGAGCAGTTCTTC
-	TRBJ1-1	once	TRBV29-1	CSVEPGVSEAFF	TGCAGCGTTGAACCTGGGGTGTCTGAAGCTTTCTTT
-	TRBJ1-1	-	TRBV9	CASSVLGADTEAFF	TGTGCCAGCAGCGTACTGGGGGCTGACACTGAAGCTTTCTTT
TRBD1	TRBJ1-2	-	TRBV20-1	CSARDRGREGYTF	TGCAGTGCTAGAGATAGGGGGCGCGAAGGCTACACCTTC
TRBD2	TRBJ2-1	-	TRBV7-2	CASRPYQGLAGGYNEQFF	TGTGCCAGCAGACCTTACCAGGGACTAGCGGGAGGGTACAATGAGCAGTTCTTC
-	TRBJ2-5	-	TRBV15	CATRRDLETQYF	TGTGCCACCAGGCGGGATCTGGAGACCCAGTACTTC
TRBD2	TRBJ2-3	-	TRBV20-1	CSAGTSGRIGTDTQYF	TGCAGTGCAGGGACTAGCGGGAGGATCGGGACAGATACGCAGTATTTT
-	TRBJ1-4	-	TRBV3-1	CASSLRSEEKLFF	TGTGCCAGCAGCCTCCGGTCTGAAGAAAAACTGTTTTTT
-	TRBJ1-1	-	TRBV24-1	CATRARYGAEAFF	TGTGCCACCAGAGCACGCTACGGAGCTGAAGCTTTCTTT
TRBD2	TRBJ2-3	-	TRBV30	CAWSSGRADTQYF	TGTGCCTGGAGTAGCGGGAGGGCAGATACGCAGTATTTT
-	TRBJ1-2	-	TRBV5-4	CASSLSVRYGYTF	TGTGCCAGCAGCTTGTCGGTCCGCTATGGCTACACCTTC
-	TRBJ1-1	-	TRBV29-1	CSAARGEAFF	TGCAGCGCTGCCCGGGGGGAAGCTTTCTTT
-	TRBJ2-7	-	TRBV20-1	CSASGRRASSYEQYF	TGCAGTGCTAGCGGTCGGCGGGCCAGCTCCTACGAGCAGTACTTC
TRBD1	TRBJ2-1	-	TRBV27	CASSLRTGGHNEQFF	TGTGCCAGCAGTTTACGGACAGGGGGCCACAATGAGCAGTTCTTC
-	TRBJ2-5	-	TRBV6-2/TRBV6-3	CASSYWETQYF	TGTGCCAGCAGTTACTGGGAGACCCAGTACTTC
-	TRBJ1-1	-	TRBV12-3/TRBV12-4	CASSPSGTEAFF	TGTGCCAGCAGCCCCTCGGGGACTGAAGCTTTCTTT
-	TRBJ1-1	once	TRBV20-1	CSAPAPPYRGNTEAFF	TGCAGTGCTCCGGCGCCCCCATATAGGGGGAACACTGAAGCTTTCTTT
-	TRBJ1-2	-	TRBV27	CATSDRAYGYTF	TGTGCCACCTCTGACAGAGCCTATGGCTACACCTTC
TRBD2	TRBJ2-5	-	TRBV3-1	CASSQVASGGGETQYF	TGTGCCAGCAGCCAAGTTGCTAGCGGGGGAGGAGAGACCCAGTACTTC
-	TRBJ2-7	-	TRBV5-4	CASSHRNYEQYF	TGTGCCAGCAGCCACAGAAACTACGAGCAGTACTTC
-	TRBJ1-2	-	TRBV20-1	CSAREILGRGYTF	TGCAGTGCTAGAGAGATACTGGGAAGGGGCTACACCTTC
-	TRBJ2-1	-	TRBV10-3	CAISEDSPTYNEQFF	TGTGCCATCAGTGAGGACAGCCCTACTTACAATGAGCAGTTCTTC